The next 6 T cell receptor beta chains were all read from a single sample in a study of vaccination and CD4 T cells after COVID-19. Cultured CD4+ T cells had their DNA profiled by the Oncomine TCR Beta short-read assay. Extraction of genomic DNA was performed on cultured CD4+ T cells. TCRdb used MiXCR to reprocess the PCR reads, holding one entry per CDR3 protein. Here the sample spans about 11,000 distinct CDR3 sequences, 25% to 30% being singletons. Treatment defined: approximately 9-day PBMC culture with coronavirus spike peptide pools or control peptides (ViraFEST assay). Unexposed donor CD4+ T cells predated the COVID-19 pandemic, collected 2011-2018. No antigen has been identified for these receptors. Sequenced input: CD4+ T cells from blood, cultured in vitro. These TCRs come from a human donor in good health.

This chain joins TRBV7-2 and TRBJ2-6; 7 bases are a match to TRBD2. CDR1 and CDR2 from the germline V gene are SGHTA and FQGNSA. The CDR3 is 16 amino acids. V lost 1 base, J lost 3 bases, and 3 bases stayed unmatched. The CDR3 protein is CASSLVSGGGANVLTF. CDR3 DNA: TGTGCCAGCAGCTTAGTCTCGGGGGGTGGGGCCAACGTCCTGACTTTC.

By proportion, this clonotype is medium-sized. This sequence joins TRBV27 and TRBJ1-2; 12 bases are a match to TRBD1. The junction had 1 base not matched to a gene; V was cut back by 7 bases and J by 7 bases. CDR3 size: 12 residues. Per the germline V gene, CDR1 is MNHEY and CDR2 is SMNVEV (reference sequence). CDR3 nucleotide sequence: TGTGCCAGCAAGGGACAGGGGGCTGGCTACACCTTC. Its protein product is CASKGQGAGYTF.

The CDR3: CASGRTSGRPNEQFF. Written as DNA, the CDR3 is TGTGCCAGCGGCAGGACTAGCGGGAGGCCGAATGAGCAGTTCTTC. The chain employs TRBV27 and TRBJ2-1, with TRBD2 matching over 14 bases. The CDR3 length is 15 residues. V shed 8 bases and J 7 bases; nucleotides not matched to a gene: 7. Germline V gene data show CDR1 as MNHEY and CDR2 as SMNVEV (reference sequence).

This clonotype came up a few times. The chain has TRBV20-1 and TRBJ2-5; 10 nucleotides align to TRBD2. CDR3 length equals 16 residues. CDR1 is DFQATT and CDR2 is SNEGSKA in the germline V gene (reference sequence). V shed 1 base, J shed 3 bases, and the junction held 8 bases outside the gene matches. The CDR3 nucleotides read TGCAGTGCTAGAGCCTCGGGACTAGCGAGGAAAGAGACCCAGTACTTC. This sequence encodes CSARASGLARKETQYF.

V gene TRBV28 combines with J gene TRBJ2-5; D may be TRBD2 (6 bases). The germline gives CDR1 MDHEN, CDR2 SYDVKM. This CDR3 is 14 amino acids long. Trimming stripped 1 base from V and 2 bases from J, with 8 bases between. CDR3 sequence (DNA): TGTGCCAGCAGTTTATCGGGGGAACAAGAGACCCAGTACTTC. Its translation: CASSLSGEQETQYF. Drawing the rest from reference TRBV28 and TRBJ2-5, the complete variable domain is DVKVTQSSRYLVKRTGEKVFLECVQDMDHENMFWYRQDPGLGLRLIYFSYDVKMKEKGDIPEGYSVSREKKERFSLILESASTNQTSMYLCASSLSGEQETQYFGPGTRLLVL.

The CDR3 DNA is TGTGCCAGCAGCTTAGTTAGCGGGGCACAGTTCTTC. Protein product: CASSLVSGAQFF. J is TRBJ2-1 and V is TRBV7-8; 8 bases map to TRBD2. V shed 1 base and J 13 bases; nucleotides not matched to a gene: 3. The CDR3 contains 12 residues. Per the germline V gene, CDR1 is SGHVS and CDR2 is FQNEAQ.